Listed here are 24 T cell receptor beta chains from one sample, sequenced in a study of blood T cells in healthy people across ages. PCR was performed a second time for about 7 to 12 cycles using a sample-barcoded 5' primer and a J-beta primer mix. TCRdb itself ran the 5' RACE reads through MiXCR, one entry per CDR3 protein. Among 650,000 to 800,000 distinct CDR3 sequences, around 52% were seen once, and the ten largest hold approximately 13%. The sequencing input was blood. The receptors originated from a woman over 75 in good health.

The J gene is TRBJ2-1, the V gene TRBV4-1; D is perhaps TRBD1 or TRBD2 (6 bases each). From germline, CDR1 is MGHRA and CDR2 YSYEKL. This CDR3 spans 16 amino acids. Trimming took off 3 bases at V and 7 bases at J, with 19 bases between the two ends. CDR3 amino acids: CASSHWGAVGRNEQFF. The CDR3 DNA follows: TGCGCCAGCAGCCATTGGGGGGCAGTGGGGCGGAATGAGCAGTTCTTC.

The chain recombines TRBV6-5 with TRBJ2-4; 7 bases fit TRBD1. TRBJ2-7 matches the DNA end more closely, so the J call is doubtful. Per the germline V gene, CDR1 is MNHEY and CDR2 is SVGAGI. The CDR3 spans 12 residues. The CDR3 region is CASRGQSHEQYF. The CDR3 DNA sequence: TGTGCCAGCAGGGGACAGTCCCACGAGCAGTACTTC.

This clonotype was counted a few times. The chain couples TRBV24-1 to TRBJ1-5; no clear D. The CDR3 is 12 amino acids. Germline CDR1 reads KGHDR; CDR2 reads SFDVKD. Trimming left V 5 bases short and J 9 bases short, with 10 bases between. Written as DNA, the CDR3 is TGTGCCACCAGTGGCGGGCCTGCGCCCCAGCATTTT. This codes for CATSGGPAPQHF.

V is TRBV7-8 and J is TRBJ1-1; 9 nucleotides line up with TRBD1. This CDR3 spans 17 amino acids. In germline, CDR1 is SGHVS, CDR2 FQNEAQ. V was clipped by 2 bases and J by 4 bases; unmatched bases: 11. CDR3 protein: CASSLRDRVFAGTEAFF. As DNA, the CDR3 is TGTGCCAGCAGCTTACGGGACAGGGTCTTCGCGGGCACTGAAGCTTTCTTT.

This clonotype has just a few counts. The chain carries TRBV12-3 or TRBV12-4 and TRBJ1-6, with D maybe TRBD1 (5 bases). V was trimmed by 5 bases and J by 6 bases, leaving 11 bases between them. This CDR3 contains 14 residues. The CDR3 spells CASSARVGNSPLHF. The CDR3 bases are TGTGCCAGCAGTGCCAGGGTTGGTAATTCACCCCTCCACTTT.

The sample holds many counts of this clonotype. The gene calls are TRBV20-1 and TRBJ2-4; D might be TRBD1 (6 bases). With 6 bases removed from V and 6 bases from J, the gap between germline ends came to 15 bases. CDR1 and CDR2 from the germline V gene are DFQATT and SNEGSKA (reference sequence). This CDR3 region has 13 residues. Here the CDR3 reads CSAPGADTNIQYF. The DNA of the CDR3 is TGCAGTGCCCCAGGGGCGGACACAAACATTCAGTACTTC.

CDR3 protein: CASSPVAGAGSEQFF. In DNA, the CDR3 is TGTGCCAGCAGCCCTGTGGCGGGGGCAGGTAGTGAGCAGTTCTTC. The J gene is TRBJ2-1, the V gene TRBV28; tentatively, D is TRBD2 (7 bases). The V gene's germline CDR1 is MDHEN and CDR2 SYDVKM. The CDR3 totals 15 residues. V was cut by 6 bases and J by 9 bases, with 21 bases left in between.

This clonotype showed up just a few times. The chain links TRBV3-1 to TRBJ1-1; no reliable D call. Between the trimmed V and J ends, which lost 4 bases and 1 base, there was a span of 10 bases. This CDR3 is built from 14 residues. CDR1 and CDR2 (germline): LGHDT, YNNKEL (reference sequence). Here the CDR3 DNA reads TGTGCCAGCAGCCCCATTCGACGGAACACTGAAGCTTTCTTT. Protein sequence: CASSPIRRNTEAFF.

This chain links TRBV27 with TRBJ1-5; TRBD1 is a possible D gene (5 bases). The CDR3 length is 13 residues. CDR1 is MNHEY, CDR2 SMNVEV, per germline (reference sequence). V shed 2 bases and J shed 7 bases, with 9 bases lying between them. CDR3 amino acids: CASSLQGWQPQHF. Here the CDR3 DNA reads TGTGCCAGCAGTTTACAGGGATGGCAGCCCCAGCATTTT.

The chain combines TRBV7-3 with TRBJ2-1, with TRBD2 matching 11 bases. CDR3 length: 22 amino acids. Trimming removed 0 bases from V and 0 bases from J; junction bases left unmatched: 16. Germline CDR1 SGHTA, CDR2 FQGTGA. The CDR3 nucleotides are TGTGCCAGCAGCTTAACGGATCTTACGCCTAGCGGGGGGACTAGCTCCTACAATGAGCAGTTCTTC. The encoded protein is CASSLTDLTPSGGTSSYNEQFF.

The rearrangement joins TRBV7-2 to TRBJ1-2, with D perhaps TRBD1 (5 bases). CDR3 length: 16 residues. Germline V gene lookup returns CDR1 SGHTA and CDR2 FQGNSA. The germline V and J ends were trimmed by 1 base and 7 bases, with 19 bases remaining between them. CDR3 DNA: TGTGCCAGCAGCTTAGGGCCCTGGGGCGAGGCGGGTGGCTACACCTTC. Its protein is CASSLGPWGEAGGYTF. Full variable domain (missing parts from reference TRBV7-2 and TRBJ1-2): GAGVSQSPSNKVTEKGKDVELRCDPISGHTALYWYRQSLGQGLEFLIYFQGNSAPDKSGLPSDRFSAERTGGSVSTLTIQRTQQEDSAVYLCASSLGPWGEAGGYTFGSGTRLTVV.

The rearrangement links TRBV6-5 to TRBJ2-3, with D perhaps TRBD1 (8 bases). The germline V and J ends were trimmed by 7 bases and 5 bases, with 16 bases remaining between them. In germline, CDR1 is MNHEY, CDR2 SVGAGI. This CDR3 has 14 amino acids. The CDR3 DNA follows: TGTGCCAGCAACCTACAGGGGGGGGTAGATACGCAGTATTTT. Protein product: CASNLQGGVDTQYF.

This clonotype was counted ten times or more. This chain uses TRBV24-1 with TRBJ2-7; tentatively, D is TRBD1 (5 bases). This CDR3 is built from 14 residues. The ends were cut back, 6 bases at V and 1 base at J, with 12 bases in the middle. Per the germline V gene, CDR1 is KGHDR and CDR2 is SFDVKD. The CDR3 DNA sequence: TGTGCCACCAGTCCGAGACAGCCTTCCTACGAGCAGTACTTC. This sequence encodes CATSPRQPSYEQYF.

This clonotype occurred many times. The J gene is TRBJ2-7, the V gene TRBV4-1; D is perhaps TRBD1 (5 bases). Trimming stripped 1 base from V and 2 bases from J, with 9 bases between. Germline V lookup: CDR1 MGHRA, CDR2 YSYEKL. This CDR3 contains 14 residues. The CDR3 region is CASSQVLGAYEQYF. CDR3 coding DNA: TGCGCCAGCAGCCAAGTCTTAGGGGCCTACGAGCAGTACTTC.

The rearrangement uses TRBV6-5 and TRBJ2-5; D uncertain. V lost 6 bases to trimming and J lost 11 bases, with 22 bases between them. Germline V gene data show CDR1 as MNHEY and CDR2 as SVGAGI. CDR3 length: 14 residues. The CDR3 bases are TGTGCCAGCAGAACAAGGAAAAAAAAAGTGGAGCAGTACTTC. It specifies CASRTRKKKVEQYF.

This clonotype was observed at least ten times. The rearrangement links TRBV24-1 to TRBJ2-1; D possibly matches TRBD1 or TRBD2 (7 bases each). V was shortened by 4 bases and J by 4 bases, with 16 bases between the two germline ends. The CDR3 has 16 amino acids. Germline V gene data show CDR1 as KGHDR and CDR2 as SFDVKD. CDR3 nucleotides: TGTGCCACCAGTGACAGCAGGGGGGGACTTTACAATGAGCAGTTCTTC. Translated, it gives CATSDSRGGLYNEQFF.

This clonotype was observed at least ten times. The V and J genes are TRBV3-1 and TRBJ2-5; D perhaps matches TRBD2 (5 bases). Germline assignment: CDR1 LGHDT and CDR2 YNNKEL (reference sequence). CDR3 size: 16 residues. Trimming took off 0 bases at V and 5 bases at J, with 16 bases between the two ends. Here the CDR3 DNA reads TGTGCCAGCAGCCAAGATTACGAGGGAGCACGGGAGACCCAGTACTTC. As protein: CASSQDYEGARETQYF.

The chain carries TRBV29-1 and TRBJ1-1; D gene uncertain. The CDR3 runs to 13 residues. Germline-derived CDR1 and CDR2 are SQVTM and ANQGSEA. Trimming pared 0 bases from V and 0 bases from J, leaving 5 bases between. The CDR3 region is CSVEDTMNTEAFF. The CDR3 nucleotides are TGCAGCGTTGAAGACACAATGAACACTGAAGCTTTCTTT. Combining the CDR3 with reference TRBV29-1 and TRBJ1-1 gives the whole variable domain SAVISQKPSRDICQRGTSLTIQCQVDSQVTMMFWYRQQPGQSLTLIATANQGSEATYESGFVIDKFPISRPNLTFSTLTVSNMSPEDSSIYLCSVEDTMNTEAFFGQGTRLTVV.

This clonotype was detected only a few times. The rearrangement joins TRBV12-3 or TRBV12-4 to TRBJ1-1; D possibly corresponds to TRBD1 (6 bases). Trimming cost V 1 base and J 6 bases, with 9 bases left between them. CDR3 length: 13 residues. In DNA, the CDR3 is TGTGCCAGCAGTTTAGGGGGGGCGGCTGAAGCTTTCTTT. It specifies CASSLGGAAEAFF.

Comments on this clonotype: A much larger clone differs from this one at a single base, so this may be a read error. The rearrangement uses TRBV11-2 and TRBJ2-5; possibly TRBD1 for D (6 bases). V shed 5 bases and J shed 5 bases, with 18 bases lying between them. The length of the CDR3 is 15 residues. Germline V gives CDR1 SGHAT, CDR2 FQNNGV. The CDR3 DNA follows: TGTGCCAGCAGCCCAGGATACAGGGAGAGGGAGACCCAGTACTTC. Translating gives CASSPGYRERETQYF.

The chain joins TRBV27 to TRBJ2-3; 8 bases match TRBD2. CDR3 length: 13 amino acids. V lost 3 bases, J lost 10 bases, and 6 bases stayed unmatched. Germline loops: CDR1 MNHEY, CDR2 SMNVEV (reference sequence). The DNA of the CDR3 is TGTGCCAGCAGTTTCGCCTCGGGACTAGCGCAGTATTTT. Translating it yields CASSFASGLAQYF.

In the case of this clonotype: Being one base from a much bigger clone, this may be a read error. J is TRBJ2-1 and V is TRBV5-1; no reliable D call. This CDR3 contains 17 residues. Germline values: CDR1 SGHRS, CDR2 YFSETQ. DNA of the CDR3: TGCGCCAGCAGCCCACCCGGCACCTATAGCTCCTACAATAAGCAGTTCTTC. The encoded protein is CASSPPGTYSSYNKQFF.

This clonotype has at least ten counts. This rearrangement joins TRBV5-1 to TRBJ2-3; 7 bases match TRBD2. CDR1 and CDR2 from the germline V gene are SGHRS and YFSETQ. CDR3 size: 17 residues. V was clipped by 0 bases and J by 5 bases; unmatched bases: 12. The CDR3 protein is CASSLGASGLTGDTQYF. The CDR3 region has the DNA TGCGCCAGCAGCTTGGGTGCTAGCGGACTTACTGGAGATACGCAGTATTTT.

The V gene is TRBV7-9, the J gene TRBJ1-5; D gene uncertain. The V end lost 4 bases, the J end lost 0 bases, and 7 bases lay between the germline ends. The CDR3 consists of 14 residues. Germline assignment: CDR1 SEHNR and CDR2 FQNEAQ (reference sequence). In nucleotides, the CDR3 is TGTGCCAGCAGCTCTGAGTATAGCAATCAGCCCCAGCATTTT. Translated: CASSSEYSNQPQHF. The whole variable domain, filled in from reference TRBV7-9 and TRBJ1-5, reads DTGVSQNPRHKITKRGQNVTFRCDPISEHNRLYWYRQTLGQGPEFLTYFQNEAQLEKSRLLSDRFSAERPKGSFSTLEIQRTEQGDSAMYLCASSSEYSNQPQHFGDGTRLSIL.